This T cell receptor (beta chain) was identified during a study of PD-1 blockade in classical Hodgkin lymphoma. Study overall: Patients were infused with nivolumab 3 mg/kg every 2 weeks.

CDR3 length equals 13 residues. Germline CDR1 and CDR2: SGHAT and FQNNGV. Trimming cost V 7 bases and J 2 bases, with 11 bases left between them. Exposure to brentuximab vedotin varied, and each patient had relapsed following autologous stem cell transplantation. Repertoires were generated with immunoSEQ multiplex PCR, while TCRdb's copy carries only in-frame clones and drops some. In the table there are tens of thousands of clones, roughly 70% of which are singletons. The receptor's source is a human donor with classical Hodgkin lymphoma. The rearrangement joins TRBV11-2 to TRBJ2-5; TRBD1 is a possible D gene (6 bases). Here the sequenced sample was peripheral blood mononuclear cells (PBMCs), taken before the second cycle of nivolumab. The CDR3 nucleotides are TGTGCCAGCAATGTGGGGGCTCAAGAGACCCAGTACTTC. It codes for CASNVGAQETQYF.